The sequence of this TCR beta chain was determined in a study of blood T cell repertoires in COVID-19. The wider study: Acute and convalescent COVID-19 samples came from the United States, Italy and Spain.

The Seattle patients, enrolled during active infection, were followed longitudinally. In the study's own analysis: Counts of nucleated cells, estimated from reference gene primer amplification, were obtained. Clones were read by immunoSEQ multiplex PCR, and TCRdb kept only the in-frame ones, dropping some. V and J calls and clone size come straight from that table; D and trimming were deduced from the DNA. The table lists some 350,000 clones, around 87% of them singletons. Per the germline V gene, CDR1 is KGHDR and CDR2 is SFDVKD. The CDR3 totals 14 residues. V dropped 5 bases and J dropped 3; count of bases not matched to a gene: 4.

This sequence was found in a woman in her 50s with COVID-19, enrolled during active disease. What was sequenced was peripheral blood. The chain couples TRBV24-1 to TRBJ1-2, with 8 bases matching TRBD1. This chain's CDR3 is CATSATGGDYGYTF. The CDR3 DNA sequence: TGTGCCACCAGTGCCACAGGGGGGGACTATGGCTACACCTTC.